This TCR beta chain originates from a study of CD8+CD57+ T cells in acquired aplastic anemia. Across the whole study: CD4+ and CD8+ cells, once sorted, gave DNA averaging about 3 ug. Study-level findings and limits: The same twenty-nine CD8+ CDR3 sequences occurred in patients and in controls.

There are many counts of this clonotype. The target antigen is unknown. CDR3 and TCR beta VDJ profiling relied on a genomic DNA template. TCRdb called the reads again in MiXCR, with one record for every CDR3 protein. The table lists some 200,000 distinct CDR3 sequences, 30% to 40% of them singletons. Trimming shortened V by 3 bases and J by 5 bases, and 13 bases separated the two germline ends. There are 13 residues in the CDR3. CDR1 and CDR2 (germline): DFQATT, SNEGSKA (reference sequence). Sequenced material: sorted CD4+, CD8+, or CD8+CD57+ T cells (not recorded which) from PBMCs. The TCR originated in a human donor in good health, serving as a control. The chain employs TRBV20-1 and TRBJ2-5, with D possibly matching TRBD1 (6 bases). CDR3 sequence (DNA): TGCAGTGCTAGGACCGCCCAGGGGGAGACCCAGTACTTC. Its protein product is CSARTAQGETQYF.